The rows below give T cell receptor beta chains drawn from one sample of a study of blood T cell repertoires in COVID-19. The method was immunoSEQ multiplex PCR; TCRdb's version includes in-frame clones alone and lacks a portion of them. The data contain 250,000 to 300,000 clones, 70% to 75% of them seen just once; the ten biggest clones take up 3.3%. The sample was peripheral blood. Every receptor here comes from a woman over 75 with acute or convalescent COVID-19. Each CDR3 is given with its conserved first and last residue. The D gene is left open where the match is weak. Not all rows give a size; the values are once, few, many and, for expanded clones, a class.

cdr3_nt: TGTGCCAGCAGTCCCGAGTTGGAGGGTGGGCAGCCCCAGCATTTT; cdr3_aa: CASSPELEGGQPQHF; d_call: NA; j_call: TRBJ1-5; v_call: TRBV6-5; clone_size: once
cdr3_nt: TGTGCCAGCAGGGGAGGGGCCGGGGGTAATTCACCCCTCCACTTT; cdr3_aa: CASRGGAGGNSPLHF; d_call: NA; j_call: TRBJ1-6; v_call: TRBV6-6; clone_size: NA
cdr3_nt: TGTGCCAGTAGTACTCTAGCGGACCAAGAGACCCAGTACTTC; cdr3_aa: CASSTLADQETQYF; d_call: TRBD2; j_call: TRBJ2-5; v_call: TRBV19; clone_size: NA
cdr3_nt: TGTGCCAGCAGTCTGCAGGGGAAGCCTGACGAGCAGTACTTC; cdr3_aa: CASSLQGKPDEQYF; d_call: NA; j_call: TRBJ2-7; v_call: TRBV2; clone_size: few
cdr3_nt: TGTGCTAGTGCCGTGGGACTAGGGTTGGAGACCCAGTACTTC; cdr3_aa: CASAVGLGLETQYF; d_call: TRBD2; j_call: TRBJ2-5; v_call: TRBV12-5; clone_size: once
cdr3_nt: TGTGCCAGCAGTTATATTAGGGGACAATCACCCCTCCACTTT; cdr3_aa: CASSYIRGQSPLHF; d_call: NA; j_call: TRBJ1-6; v_call: TRBV6-5; clone_size: many
cdr3_nt: TGTGCCACCAGCAGAGGGGGGACAGGGAACACTGAAGCTTTCTTT; cdr3_aa: CATSRGGTGNTEAFF; d_call: TRBD1; j_call: TRBJ1-1; v_call: TRBV15; clone_size: few
cdr3_nt: TGCGCCAGCAGCCAAGTGGGCAGGGGGAACTACAATGAGCAGTTCTTC; cdr3_aa: CASSQVGRGNYNEQFF; d_call: TRBD1; j_call: TRBJ2-1; v_call: TRBV4-1; clone_size: NA
cdr3_nt: TGTGCCAGCAGCTTAGAAGGGACAGGCTTTAATGAAAAACTGTTTTTT; cdr3_aa: CASSLEGTGFNEKLFF; d_call: TRBD1; j_call: TRBJ1-4; v_call: TRBV7-2; clone_size: NA
cdr3_nt: TGTGCCAGCAGCTACATGGTACCGAAGATTTCCGAGGCCTACAATGAGCAGTTCTTC; cdr3_aa: CASSYMVPKISEAYNEQFF; d_call: NA; j_call: TRBJ2-1; v_call: TRBV5-6; clone_size: few
cdr3_nt: TGCGCCAGCAGCGCCGGACAGCACCACGAGCAGTACTTC; cdr3_aa: CASSAGQHHEQYF; d_call: NA; j_call: TRBJ2-7; v_call: TRBV5-1; clone_size: NA
cdr3_nt: TGTGCCAGCAGCACTTTAGGCGATTACAGGGGCTACGAGCAGTACTTC; cdr3_aa: CASSTLGDYRGYEQYF; d_call: TRBD1; j_call: TRBJ2-7; v_call: TRBV7-9; clone_size: few
cdr3_nt: TGTGCCAGTAGTAGTAGGGGACTAGCAGATAATGAGCAGTTCTTC; cdr3_aa: CASSSRGLADNEQFF; d_call: TRBD2; j_call: TRBJ2-1; v_call: TRBV19; clone_size: NA
cdr3_nt: TGTGCCAGTACCCACGGACAGGGTAGTCAGCCCCAGCATTTT; cdr3_aa: CASTHGQGSQPQHF; d_call: TRBD1; j_call: TRBJ1-5; v_call: TRBV19; clone_size: NA
cdr3_nt: TGTGCCAGCAGCCGTTCGAGGGAGACCTACGAGCAGTACTTC; cdr3_aa: CASSRSRETYEQYF; d_call: NA; j_call: TRBJ2-7; v_call: TRBV13; clone_size: NA
cdr3_nt: TGCGCCAGCAGCCAACCCCTCCGGGCCCAAAATATTCGGGGTACGCAGTATTTT; cdr3_aa: CASSQPLRAQNIRGTQYF; d_call: NA; j_call: TRBJ2-3; v_call: TRBV4-1; clone_size: NA
cdr3_nt: TGTGCCAGTAGTTCCAGGACTAGTCATAGCACAGATACGCAGTATTTT; cdr3_aa: CASSSRTSHSTDTQYF; d_call: TRBD2; j_call: TRBJ2-3; v_call: TRBV19; clone_size: once
cdr3_nt: TGTGCCAGCAGCTTATTCGTGCGGGGGGGAACCTACGAGCAGTACTTC; cdr3_aa: CASSLFVRGGTYEQYF; d_call: TRBD2; j_call: TRBJ2-7; v_call: TRBV7-2; clone_size: NA
cdr3_nt: TGTGCCAGCAGCCGGGGGCTTCAGAACACTGAAGCTTTCTTT; cdr3_aa: CASSRGLQNTEAFF; d_call: NA; j_call: TRBJ1-1; v_call: TRBV14; clone_size: NA
cdr3_nt: TGTGCCAGCAATCGGCGGGAGCTTGGTGATACGCAGTATTTT; cdr3_aa: CASNRRELGDTQYF; d_call: TRBD2; j_call: TRBJ2-3; v_call: TRBV28; clone_size: NA
cdr3_nt: TGTGCCAGCAGCTTGATCCAGGGGGCTTCCTATGGCTACACCTTC; cdr3_aa: CASSLIQGASYGYTF; d_call: TRBD1; j_call: TRBJ1-2; v_call: TRBV5-5; clone_size: NA
cdr3_nt: TGTGCCAGCAGCTTCGTACAGAGCAATCAGCCCCAGCATTTT; cdr3_aa: CASSFVQSNQPQHF; d_call: NA; j_call: TRBJ1-5; v_call: TRBV13; clone_size: NA
cdr3_nt: TGTGCCAGCAGCCCGAGACTAGCGGGAGACTCCTATACGCAGTATTTT; cdr3_aa: CASSPRLAGDSYTQYF; d_call: TRBD2; j_call: TRBJ2-3; v_call: TRBV7-2; clone_size: NA
cdr3_nt: TGTGCCACCGACAGGGGTGGCGTCGAGCAGTACTTC; cdr3_aa: CATDRGGVEQYF; d_call: TRBD1; j_call: TRBJ2-7; v_call: TRBV28; clone_size: NA
cdr3_nt: TGTGCCAGCAGCTTGGCAGGGTCCAAAAGCTCCTACGAGCAGTACTTC; cdr3_aa: CASSLAGSKSSYEQYF; d_call: NA; j_call: TRBJ2-7; v_call: TRBV5-4; clone_size: NA
cdr3_nt: TGTGCCAGCAGCTCACACGAGGCCTACGAGCAGTACTTC; cdr3_aa: CASSSHEAYEQYF; d_call: NA; j_call: TRBJ2-7; v_call: TRBV11-1; clone_size: NA
cdr3_nt: TGTGCCAGCAGTCAGGGACAAATCTATGGCTACACCTTC; cdr3_aa: CASSQGQIYGYTF; d_call: NA; j_call: TRBJ1-2; v_call: TRBV5-4; clone_size: NA
cdr3_nt: TGTGCCAGCAGCTCTATCCTAGCGGGAGGGATTTACTTC; cdr3_aa: CASSSILAGGIYF; d_call: TRBD2; j_call: TRBJ2-7; v_call: TRBV6-6; clone_size: NA
cdr3_nt: TGCGCCAGCAGTTTAGGGGCGGGAAGGGACCAAGAGACCCAGTACTTC; cdr3_aa: CASSLGAGRDQETQYF; d_call: NA; j_call: TRBJ2-5; v_call: TRBV4-1; clone_size: NA
cdr3_nt: TGCGCCAGCAGCTACTCGAGTAACACCGGGACTAGCTCGACAGATACGCAGTATTTT; cdr3_aa: CASSYSSNTGTSSTDTQYF; d_call: TRBD2; j_call: TRBJ2-3; v_call: TRBV5-1; clone_size: NA
cdr3_nt: TGTGCCAGCAGCCTATCTACCTACGAGCAGTACTTC; cdr3_aa: CASSLSTYEQYF; d_call: NA; j_call: TRBJ2-7; v_call: TRBV5-8; clone_size: NA
cdr3_nt: TGTGCCAGCAGCCTCATCCAGGGCCGGGAGCTGTTTTTT; cdr3_aa: CASSLIQGRELFF; d_call: NA; j_call: TRBJ2-2; v_call: TRBV7-8; clone_size: few
cdr3_nt: TGTGCCAGCAGCCAGGCCTTCATCTCTGGGGCCAACGTCCTGACTTTC; cdr3_aa: CASSQAFISGANVLTF; d_call: NA; j_call: TRBJ2-6; v_call: TRBV3-1/TRBV3-2; clone_size: NA
cdr3_nt: TGTGCCAGCAGCTCCTCCCCGGGACTAGCGGTATCCTACGAGCAGTACTTC; cdr3_aa: CASSSSPGLAVSYEQYF; d_call: TRBD2; j_call: TRBJ2-7; v_call: TRBV7-9; clone_size: NA
cdr3_nt: TGTGCCAGCCGCAACCCAGGGACTAACCCCTACGAGCAGTACTTC; cdr3_aa: CASRNPGTNPYEQYF; d_call: TRBD2; j_call: TRBJ2-7; v_call: TRBV6-5; clone_size: NA
cdr3_nt: TGTGCCAGCAGTTACTCGACCGGCCGAGGGACTGAAGCTTTCTTT; cdr3_aa: CASSYSTGRGTEAFF; d_call: NA; j_call: TRBJ1-1; v_call: TRBV6-5; clone_size: NA